What follows are 20 T cell receptor beta chains derived from one specimen sequenced in a study of cytomegalovirus exposure and HLA in healthy donors. Sequencing was performed with immunoSEQ multiplex PCR; in TCRdb, only in-frame clones are kept and a portion is missing. The sample holds about 270,000 clones; 65% to 90% are singletons and the top ten take about 1%. The sample consisted of PBMCs. The receptor set was obtained from a young woman in good health and CMV-seronegative.

The chain recombines TRBV28 with TRBJ1-5; D perhaps matches TRBD1 (5 bases). V was pared by 4 bases and J by 0 bases, with 13 bases between. Germline loops: CDR1 MDHEN, CDR2 SYDVKM. The CDR3 length is 16 residues. For the CDR3, the DNA is TGTGCCAGCAGTTCCGCGGGGGGACTTAGCAATCAGCCCCAGCATTTT. Protein: CASSSAGGLSNQPQHF.

This clone occurred once. The chain carries TRBV6-6 and TRBJ1-1, with a tentative D call TRBD1 (6 bases). The CDR3 contains 13 residues. Germline-derived CDR1 and CDR2 are MNHNY and SVGAGI (reference sequence). V lost 6 bases, J lost 2 bases, and 10 bases lay in between. The CDR3 nucleotides are TGTGCCAGCAGGGAACAGGGAAACACTGAAGCTTTCTTT. This encodes CASREQGNTEAFF.

V and J are TRBV6-5 and TRBJ1-2; weak D call: TRBD1 (6 bases). From germline, CDR1 is MNHEY and CDR2 SVGAGI. V was clipped by 6 bases and J by 7 bases, with 18 bases between them. The CDR3 is 14 residues long. CDR3 region: CASRAGQGRFGYTF. DNA for the CDR3: TGTGCCAGCAGGGCGGGCCAGGGGCGGTTTGGCTACACCTTC.

This chain links TRBV13 with TRBJ2-1, with 7 bases that match TRBD1. There are 12 residues in the CDR3. After removal of 6 bases from V and 10 bases from J, the junction contained 6 bases not matched to a gene. Looked up from germline, CDR1 is PRHDT and CDR2 is FYEKMQ (reference sequence). This CDR3 is CASREDREEQFF. CDR3 DNA sequence: TGTGCCAGCAGGGAAGACAGGGAAGAGCAGTTCTTC.

J is TRBJ2-3 and V is TRBV9, with 11 bases matching TRBD2. The CDR3 is 16 residues long. The V and J ends lost 0 bases and 3 bases, in that order; junction bases with no gene match: 3. CDR1 and CDR2 from the germline V gene are SGDLS and YYNGEE. The CDR3 region has the DNA TGTGCCAGCAGCGTAGTGGTAGCGGGAGGGACAGATACGCAGTATTTT. This codes for CASSVVVAGGTDTQYF.

This chain joins TRBV7-2 and TRBJ2-7; 11 nucleotides match TRBD2. V lost 5 bases to trimming and J lost 6 bases; unmatched junction nucleotides: 9. This CDR3 spans 15 amino acids. Germline lookup yields CDR1 SGHTA and CDR2 FQGNSA. The CDR3 coding sequence is TGTGCCAGCAGCGCCATAGCGGGGGGGATGGGCGAGCAGTACTTC. Protein: CASSAIAGGMGEQYF.

In this sample, this clone turned up a few times. The V and J genes are TRBV2 and TRBJ1-5; TRBD1 might be the D (5 bases). Germline CDR1 is SNHLY and CDR2 is FYNNEI. This CDR3 contains 13 residues. Trimming stripped 5 bases from V and 8 bases from J, with 13 bases between. In DNA, the CDR3 is TGTGCCAGCAGTCTCACGACAGTTGAGCCCCAGCATTTT. Translating it yields CASSLTTVEPQHF. Supplemented by reference TRBV2 and TRBJ1-5, the full variable domain reads EPEVTQTPSHQVTQMGQEVILRCVPISNHLYFYWYRQILGQKVEFLVSFYNNEISEKSEIFDDQFSVERPDGSNFTLKIRSTKLEDSAMYFCASSLTTVEPQHFGDGTRLSIL.

This rearrangement joins TRBV10-3 to TRBJ2-7; weak D call: TRBD2 (5 bases). This CDR3 is built from 13 residues. Trimming removed 2 bases from V and 4 bases from J, with 9 bases in between. Germline V lookup: CDR1 ENHRY, CDR2 SYGVKD. The CDR3 sequence: CAISEGLVYEQYF. CDR3 in DNA: TGTGCCATCAGTGAGGGACTGGTATACGAGCAGTACTTC.

The rearrangement uses TRBV10-3 and TRBJ2-7; 9 bases are shared with TRBD1. Per germline, CDR1 ENHRY and CDR2 SYGVKD. V was pared by 4 bases and J by 3 bases, with 1 base of the junction left unmatched. The CDR3 length is 13 residues. Written as DNA, the CDR3 is TGTGCCATCAGTGGGGGACAGGGCTACGAGCAGTACTTC. Its protein product is CAISGGQGYEQYF.

This chain connects TRBV27 to TRBJ2-3, with 9 bases matching TRBD2. Germline trimming cut 5 bases from V and 4 bases from J; bases unmatched to any gene: 13. This CDR3 region has 17 residues. Germline-derived CDR1 and CDR2 are MNHEY and SMNVEV (reference sequence). CDR3 coding DNA: TGTGCCAGCAGTAAACCGGGACTAGCTCAAATGTCAGATACGCAGTATTTT. Amino acid sequence: CASSKPGLAQMSDTQYF.

The rearrangement links TRBV6-1 to TRBJ2-7; D perhaps matches TRBD2 (5 bases). The CDR3 is made up of 15 amino acids. V was pared by 1 base and J by 4 bases, with 14 bases between. Germline-derived CDR1 and CDR2 are MNHNS and SASEGT. The CDR3 reads CASSEVYGDRYEQYF. CDR3 nucleotides: TGTGCCAGCAGTGAAGTATACGGGGATAGGTACGAGCAGTACTTC.

The chain is built from TRBV19 and TRBJ2-3, with 8 bases lining up with TRBD2. The CDR3 covers 15 residues. With 10 bases clipped from V and 2 bases from J, the junction kept 11 bases outside the gene matches. Germline V gene lookup returns CDR1 LNHDA and CDR2 SQIVND (reference sequence). CDR3 sequence: CATSWGSGNTDTQYF. CDR3 nucleotide sequence: TGTGCCACCTCTTGGGGTAGCGGGAACACAGATACGCAGTATTTT.

Written as DNA, the CDR3 is TGCGCCAGCAGCTTGGACACAGGGGTCGGGGACACTGAAGCTTTCTTT. This translates into CASSLDTGVGDTEAFF. This chain uses TRBV5-1 with TRBJ1-1, with TRBD1 matching 7 bases. The CDR3 extends over 16 amino acids. The J segment lost 3 bases and the V segment lost 0 bases, leaving 8 bases of the junction unmatched. The V gene's germline CDR1 is SGHRS and CDR2 YFSETQ.

The chain carries TRBV11-3 and TRBJ1-1, with 8 bases lining up with TRBD1. V shed 0 bases, J shed 1 base, and the junction held 1 base outside the gene matches. The CDR3 is made up of 15 amino acids. Germline lookup yields CDR1 SGHNT and CDR2 YENEEA. The CDR3, as DNA: TGTGCCAGCAGCTTAGAAGGGACAGGGAACACTGAAGCTTTCTTT. Translating gives CASSLEGTGNTEAFF.

The chain uses TRBV7-2 and TRBJ1-1; a weak D match, TRBD1 (5 bases). This CDR3 comprises 14 residues. Germline loops: CDR1 SGHTA, CDR2 FQGNSA. Trimming removed 7 bases from V and 2 bases from J, with 14 bases in between. As DNA, the CDR3 is TGTGCCAGCACTTCGAGGCGGGGCAACACTGAAGCTTTCTTT. Translated: CASTSRRGNTEAFF.

This sequence joins TRBV6-5 and TRBJ2-7; the match to TRBD2 covers 7 bases. Germline V CDR1 and CDR2: MNHEY, SVGAGI. This CDR3 is built from 15 residues. V lost 5 bases and J lost 4; bases outside the gene matches: 11. Here the CDR3 reads CASSTRSAGVYEQYF. As DNA, the CDR3 is TGTGCCAGCAGTACCCGTTCGGCGGGAGTGTACGAGCAGTACTTC.

The gene calls are TRBV6-1 and TRBJ1-2; TRBD1 is a possible D gene (5 bases). The CDR3 totals 13 residues. Per germline, CDR1 MNHNS and CDR2 SASEGT. The ends were cut back, 2 bases at V and 8 bases at J, with 12 bases in the middle. Here the CDR3 reads CASSETRVRGYTF. CDR3 DNA: TGTGCCAGCAGTGAAACCAGGGTCAGAGGCTACACCTTC.

The V call is TRBV7-6, the J call TRBJ2-7; the match to TRBD1 covers 10 bases. V trimming: 1 base; J trimming: 2 bases; junction bases outside the gene matches: 2. This CDR3 comprises 15 residues. CDR1 SGHVS and CDR2 FNYEAQ come from the germline V gene. The CDR3 DNA reads as TGTGCCAGCAGCTTAGTGGGACAGGGGACCTACGAGCAGTACTTC. This encodes CASSLVGQGTYEQYF. The full variable domain, rest sourced from reference TRBV7-6 and TRBJ2-7, is GAGVSQSPRYKVTKRGQDVALRCDPISGHVSLYWYRQALGQGPEFLTYFNYEAQQDKSGLPNDRFSAERPEGSISTLTIQRTEQRDSAMYRCASSLVGQGTYEQYFGPGTRLTVT.

This rearrangement joins TRBV10-1 to TRBJ2-7; 7 bases are a match to TRBD1. The CDR3 consists of 15 residues. J lost 3 bases, V lost 1 base, and 6 bases had no gene match. CDR1 is WNHNN and CDR2 is SYGVQD in the germline V gene (reference sequence). CDR3 amino acids: CASSEYRDSLYEQYF. DNA for the CDR3: TGCGCCAGCAGTGAGTACCGGGACAGCCTCTACGAGCAGTACTTC.

The chain is built from TRBV5-1 and TRBJ1-1; D ambiguous. Between the trimmed V and J ends, which lost 0 bases and 0 bases, there was a span of 12 bases. CDR3 length: 16 residues. Looked up from germline, CDR1 is SGHRS and CDR2 is YFSETQ. In nucleotides, the CDR3 is TGCGCCAGCAGCTTGGGATCCCACAGCATGAACACTGAAGCTTTCTTT. It yields the protein CASSLGSHSMNTEAFF.